This T cell receptor beta chain derives from a study of cytomegalovirus exposure and HLA in healthy donors. PCR amplification relied on 60 Vbeta primers (plus 13 Jbeta primers). Measured with immunoSEQ multiplex PCR; TCRdb has only the in-frame clones, and not every one. The sample has 95,000 to 150,000 clones, 50% to 75% seen once. Study-level points and caveats: Reports indicated that the classifier achieved high specificity and sensitivity in diagnosing cytomegalovirus status. Solely CMV serostatus was available to characterize immune exposure.

As regards this clone: What it binds is not known.

The length of the CDR3 is 18 residues. V lost 3 bases to trimming and J lost 4 bases; unmatched junction nucleotides: 10. Germline-derived CDR1 and CDR2 are MNHEY and SMNVEV (reference sequence). The chain joins TRBV27 to TRBJ2-2, with TRBD2 identical over 11 bases. The sequence was collected from a woman aged 40 to 55 in good health and CMV-seropositive. The sample taken for sequencing was PBMCs. The CDR3 spells CASSFQIPGLAVTGELFF. The CDR3 DNA reads as TGTGCCAGCAGTTTTCAGATACCGGGACTAGCGGTCACCGGGGAGCTGTTTTTT.